This passage covers 19 T cell receptor beta chains from one sample sequenced in a study of glioma-infiltrating T cells after dendritic cell vaccination. Time point in this sample: after dendritic cell vaccination, including at tumor progression/relapse. TCRdb's table, derived via immunoSEQ multiplex PCR, lists solely in-frame clones and lacks some. The sample holds roughly 85,000 clones, 85% seen once. Sequencing was performed on blood, taken after dendritic cell vaccination. These receptors originate from a human donor with glioblastoma.

The chain is built from TRBV15 and TRBJ2-5; D unresolved. Germline lookup yields CDR1 LNHNV and CDR2 YYDKDF (reference sequence). V lost 1 base to trimming and J lost 4 bases, with 7 bases between them. The length of the CDR3 is 13 residues. CDR3 region: CATSRATVETQYF. DNA of the CDR3: TGTGCCACCAGCAGAGCCACAGTAGAGACCCAGTACTTC.

V usage is TRBV19 and J usage is TRBJ2-1, with 12 positions matching TRBD1. Germline V gives CDR1 LNHDA, CDR2 SQIVND (reference sequence). This CDR3 comprises 15 residues. After removal of 5 bases from V and 10 bases from J, the junction contained 9 bases not matched to a gene. CDR3 residues: CASSALGQGAGEQFF. The CDR3 nucleotides are TGTGCCAGTAGTGCCCTGGGACAGGGGGCAGGAGAGCAGTTCTTC.

The chain joins TRBV7-9 to TRBJ2-2; D gene uncertain. Per germline, CDR1 SEHNR and CDR2 FQNEAQ (reference sequence). V dropped 5 bases and J dropped 2 bases, with 3 bases sitting between them. There are 12 residues in the CDR3. CDR3 residues: CASSLNTGELFF. Here the CDR3 DNA reads TGTGCCAGCAGCCTAAACACCGGGGAGCTGTTTTTT.

The chain carries TRBV14 and TRBJ1-3; 7 bases agree with TRBD1. The ends lost 4 bases at V and 1 base at J; junction bases unmatched: 1. The CDR3 length is 14 residues. Germline V gene sequence: CDR1 SGHDN, CDR2 FVKESK. Here the CDR3 DNA reads TGTGCCAGCAGCCGGGACAGTTCTGGAAACACCATATATTTT. Amino acids: CASSRDSSGNTIYF. Variable domain in full (rest from reference TRBV14 and TRBJ1-3): EAGVTQFPSHSVIEKGQTVTLRCDPISGHDNLYWYRRVMGKEIKFLLHFVKESKQDESGMPNNRFLAERTGGTYSTLKVQPAELEDSGVYFCASSRDSSGNTIYFGEGSWLTVV.

This clone was detected only a few times. The chain is built from TRBV25-1 and TRBJ2-2; 7 bases are shared with TRBD1. Germline V gene sequence: CDR1 MGHDK, CDR2 SYGVNS. The CDR3 is 13 residues long. V lost 6 bases to trimming and J lost 7 bases; unmatched junction nucleotides: 5. Here the CDR3 reads CASRTGSGGELFF. As DNA, the CDR3 is TGTGCCAGCAGGACAGGGTCTGGCGGGGAGCTGTTTTTT.

The CDR3 region has the DNA TGTGCCAGTAGTATTCAATCTGAAAAACTGTTTTTT. Residues: CASSIQSEKLFF. This sequence joins TRBV19 and TRBJ1-4; D uncertain. The germline gives CDR1 LNHDA, CDR2 SQIVND (reference sequence). The CDR3 has 12 residues. Between the trimmed V and J ends, which lost 3 bases and 7 bases, there was a span of 6 bases.

The rearrangement links TRBV9 to TRBJ2-7, with 9 bases aligning to TRBD1. V trimming: 0 bases; J trimming: 2 bases; junction bases outside the gene matches: 0. CDR1 and CDR2 from the germline V gene are SGDLS and YYNGEE. The length of the CDR3 is 14 residues. In DNA form, the CDR3 reads TGTGCCAGCAGCGTAGGGGACAGGGCCTACGAGCAGTACTTC. This gives the protein CASSVGDRAYEQYF.

The CDR3 loop is CASSYGRGSYEQYF. CDR3 nucleotides: TGCGCCAGCAGCTACGGTCGGGGTTCCTACGAGCAGTACTTC. This chain joins TRBV5-1 and TRBJ2-5, with D possibly being TRBD2 (5 bases). The J call may not be correct, given that the DNA end is closer to TRBJ2-7. The CDR3 extends over 14 amino acids. Germline lookup yields CDR1 SGHRS and CDR2 YFSETQ.

This clone is a singleton in its sample. The chain uses TRBV5-1 and TRBJ2-2, with unresolved D. The V and J ends lost 1 base and 2 bases respectively, with 3 bases between them. CDR1 is SGHRS and CDR2 is YFSETQ in the germline V gene. The CDR3 has 13 amino acids. Here the CDR3 DNA reads TGCGCCAGCAGCTTGCTCAACACCGGGGAGCTGTTTTTT. It translates to CASSLLNTGELFF.

This chain uses TRBV5-4 with TRBJ2-5; 14 bases line up with TRBD2. This CDR3 is 15 amino acids long. The ends lost 4 bases at V and 6 bases at J; junction bases unmatched: 5. The germline CDR1 and CDR2 sequences are SGHNT and YYREEE (reference sequence). In DNA, the CDR3 is TGTGCCAGCAGCAGACTAGCGGGAGGGCCGAAGACCCAGTACTTC. It encodes CASSRLAGGPKTQYF.

The genes are TRBV13 and TRBJ2-4; 8 bases are a match to TRBD2. The CDR3 is 16 amino acids. Per germline, CDR1 PRHDT and CDR2 FYEKMQ (reference sequence). The trim removed 5 bases at V and 1 base at J, leaving 7 bases unmatched. This CDR3 is CASSPGGAGAKNIQYF. The DNA of the CDR3 is TGTGCCAGCAGCCCCGGGGGGGCGGGTGCCAAAAACATTCAGTACTTC.

V usage is TRBV6-1 and J usage is TRBJ1-6, with 9 nucleotides matching TRBD1. The V gene's germline CDR1 is MNHNS and CDR2 SASEGT. The CDR3 runs 14 residues. The V segment lost 7 bases and the J segment 9 bases; nucleotides outside the gene matches: 7. CDR3 sequence reads: CASTVVQGASPLHF. The DNA of the CDR3 is TGTGCCAGCACAGTGGTACAGGGGGCTTCACCCCTCCACTTT.

This chain joins TRBV6-1 and TRBJ2-2, with TRBD2 matching 9 bases. CDR3 size: 15 residues. Germline trimming cut 5 bases from V and 5 bases from J; bases unmatched to any gene: 6. CDR1 and CDR2 (germline): MNHNS, SASEGT. CDR3 nucleotide sequence: TGTGCCAGCAGTCTAGCGGGGATGGGGACCGGGGAGCTGTTTTTT. Its protein product is CASSLAGMGTGELFF.

This clone was seen once. The chain uses TRBV27 and TRBJ2-1, with D possibly being TRBD2 (5 bases). V was clipped by 6 bases and J by 9 bases, with 15 bases between them. Germline CDR1 is MNHEY and CDR2 is SMNVEV (reference sequence). The CDR3 has 13 residues. Written as DNA, the CDR3 is TGTGCCAGCAGGTACACACCGGAGGTTGAGCAGTTCTTC. Its translation: CASRYTPEVEQFF.

The chain uses TRBV7-3 and TRBJ2-3, with TRBD1 identical over 7 bases. In germline, CDR1 is SGHTA, CDR2 FQGTGA. This CDR3 spans 18 amino acids. Trimming cost V 1 base and J 3 bases; bases outside gene matches: 13. This chain's CDR3 is CASSLSPSGRGLTDTQYF. In DNA, the CDR3 is TGTGCCAGCAGCTTAAGCCCCTCGGGAAGGGGGCTAACAGATACGCAGTATTTT.

The chain is built from TRBV30 and TRBJ2-7; the match to TRBD1 covers 10 bases. The CDR3 is 14 amino acids. Germline V gene lookup returns CDR1 GTSNPN and CDR2 SVGIG (reference sequence). Trimming at V came to 0 bases and at J to 6 bases, leaving 5 bases not matched to a gene. CDR3 amino acids: CAWSVGQGVIEQYF. The CDR3 bases are TGTGCCTGGAGTGTAGGACAGGGGGTTATCGAGCAGTACTTC.

The genes are TRBV7-6 and TRBJ1-2, with D perhaps TRBD1 (6 bases). The ends were cut back, 2 bases at V and 8 bases at J, with 12 bases in the middle. From germline, CDR1 is SGHVS and CDR2 FNYEAQ. The CDR3 contains 13 residues. This CDR3 is CASSLMGAKGYTF. CDR3 in DNA: TGTGCCAGCAGCTTAATGGGGGCCAAGGGCTACACCTTC.

The rearrangement uses TRBV14 and TRBJ1-2, with TRBD1 identical over 7 bases. V lost 0 bases, J lost 0 bases, and 13 bases stayed unmatched. This CDR3 is 19 amino acids long. The germline V gene has CDR1 SGHDN and CDR2 FVKESK. CDR3 protein: CASSQEATYRGNPNYGYTF. The CDR3 DNA reads TGTGCCAGCAGCCAAGAAGCGACCTACAGGGGAAATCCTAACTATGGCTACACCTTC.

This clone came up once. The chain carries TRBV25-1 and TRBJ2-7; 11 bases map to TRBD1. Germline CDR1 MGHDK, CDR2 SYGVNS. There are 13 residues in the CDR3. The ends lost 6 bases at V and 2 bases at J; junction bases unmatched: 0. CDR3 nucleotides: TGTGCCAGCAGGGACAGGGGGCCCTACGAGCAGTACTTC. Amino acid sequence: CASRDRGPYEQYF.